One T cell receptor (beta chain) is described in this entry. It has no known antigen specificity. No base quality information exists; no much larger clone differs at one position. Healthy HIV-negative adults with no recently reported acute infections or vaccinations were included as donors. Every donor was a Caucasian adult living in Nashville, Tennessee, USA. CD4+ T cells were enriched through magnetic negative selection, after which naive cells were positively selected on CD45RA and the remaining negative fraction served as the memory subset. Blood was collected by leukapheresis, and PBMCs were isolated by Ficoll-Histopaque density gradient centrifugation and then cryopreserved in liquid nitrogen vapor phase. Analytical flow cytometry was used to check the purity and quantity of each magnetically sorted T cell population. Each sorted fraction had its genomic DNA isolated and then quantified by UV absorbance on a Nanodrop 2000c.

TCR CDR3 regions were amplified from genomic DNA by multiplex PCR using the deep immunoSEQ assay. For each cell subset, the extracted genomic DNA was distributed evenly across all wells of several immunoSEQ 96-well plates, and each plate served as one replicate. Each replicate PCR for sorted subsets received approximately 200 ng genomic DNA, equal to tens of thousands of T cell genomes. The purified libraries were quantified using a Qubit 3.0 fluorometer, sized with a Bioanalyzer 2100, and then quantified again using the KAPA Library Quantification kit. A separate single-read 150-cycle Illumina NextSeq 550 flow cell was used to sequence each immunoSEQ 96-well plate. The authors' analysis ran thus. Because the immunoSEQ output held only junctional sequences and lacked quality scores, the filtering could not match the filtering applied to full-length reads. To assign V/J genes and CDR3, sequences were annotated against IMGT germline references using PyIR, a Python wrapper for IgBLAST v1.9. Reads with weak V/J assignments (E-value above 1e-6), missing CDR3, stop codons, out-of-frame junctions, or ambiguous translated residues were removed. V3J clonotypes were defined as sequences sharing an identical inferred V gene, J gene, and CDR3 amino acid sequence. Percentage overlap between repertoires was calculated by dividing the number of shared unique clonotypes by the size of the smaller repertoire. Richness of each repertoire was evaluated using RTK rarefaction, the Chao1 estimator, and Recon v2.1 estimates of unobserved clonotypes. OLGA was used to compute generation probabilities for all TCRbeta clonotypes that the gDNA method yielded from a handful of donors. TCRdb retrieved this table from immuneACCESS and kept in-frame rearrangements only. Not all clones are present; in checked studies, unresolved V genes account for under half, and no reason is known for the remainder. The V and J calls and clone size are taken from that table; D and trimming were inferred from the DNA. For this sample there are over a million clones; roughly 70% appear just once. The top ten constitute about 1.5% of the sample.

Including cysteine and phenylalanine, the CDR3 has 17 amino acids. Only the CDR3 portion is preserved as DNA: 51 bases, with reading frame beginning at the first base. V is cut by 0 bases and J by 5 bases, and the space between the germline ends is 20 bases. Looking up the germline V gene yields CDR1 SGHRS and CDR2 YFSETQ. This entry comes from a study of shared clonotypes between healthy human individuals (dated by TCRdb to 2019 to 2021). Regarding the study in general: The cohort comprised two women and a few men aged 18 to 49 years. For each donor, CD4 naive and CD4 memory were each given three plates, CD8 naive was given two plates, and CD8 memory was given one plate. To estimate repertoire size and how much clonotype sharing occurs between individuals, the study deeply sequenced the blood TCR repertoires of several healthy adults. To increase sequencing depth and limit assay-specific biases, different laboratories used diverse techniques to prepare libraries and sequence TCR repertoires. Per donor, leukapheresis produced somewhere between about 0.8 and 9 billion PBMCs. What the work shows at the level of the full study, not this receptor alone: Because the study included a small number of donors, the genetic and exposure-history diversity represented was limited. Based on pairwise subsampling, the degree of clonotype sharing among donors was expected to be affected by sequencing depth. Sampling was restricted to blood, and TCR repertoires in tissues likely differ from the TCR repertoires found in blood. Even with the large sequencing depth, rarefaction of the sorted-subset datasets indicated that sequencing was incomplete. Compared with non-shared clonotypes, the clonotypes found in all four sorted-subset donors had higher generation probabilities. Sharing across several donors was observed for around 5% of naive CD4, over 3% of naive CD8, 2% to 2.5% of memory CD4, and about 0.4% of memory CD8 clonotypes. Naive subsets generally had larger estimated clonotype richness than memory subsets did.

In this chain, TRBV5-1 is recombined with TRBJ2-5, and possibly TRBD2, on 6 matching bases. The TCR originated in a man younger than 30 in good health. Sequenced sample: memory CD4+ T cells sorted from blood. The sample's cell subset or site label is to be understood as: CD45RA-negative fraction. The sequenced DNA: TGCGCCAGCAGCTTGGGGGCTCGCTTTCGGGAGCTGGAGACCCAGTACTTC. It translates to CASSLGARFRELETQYF.